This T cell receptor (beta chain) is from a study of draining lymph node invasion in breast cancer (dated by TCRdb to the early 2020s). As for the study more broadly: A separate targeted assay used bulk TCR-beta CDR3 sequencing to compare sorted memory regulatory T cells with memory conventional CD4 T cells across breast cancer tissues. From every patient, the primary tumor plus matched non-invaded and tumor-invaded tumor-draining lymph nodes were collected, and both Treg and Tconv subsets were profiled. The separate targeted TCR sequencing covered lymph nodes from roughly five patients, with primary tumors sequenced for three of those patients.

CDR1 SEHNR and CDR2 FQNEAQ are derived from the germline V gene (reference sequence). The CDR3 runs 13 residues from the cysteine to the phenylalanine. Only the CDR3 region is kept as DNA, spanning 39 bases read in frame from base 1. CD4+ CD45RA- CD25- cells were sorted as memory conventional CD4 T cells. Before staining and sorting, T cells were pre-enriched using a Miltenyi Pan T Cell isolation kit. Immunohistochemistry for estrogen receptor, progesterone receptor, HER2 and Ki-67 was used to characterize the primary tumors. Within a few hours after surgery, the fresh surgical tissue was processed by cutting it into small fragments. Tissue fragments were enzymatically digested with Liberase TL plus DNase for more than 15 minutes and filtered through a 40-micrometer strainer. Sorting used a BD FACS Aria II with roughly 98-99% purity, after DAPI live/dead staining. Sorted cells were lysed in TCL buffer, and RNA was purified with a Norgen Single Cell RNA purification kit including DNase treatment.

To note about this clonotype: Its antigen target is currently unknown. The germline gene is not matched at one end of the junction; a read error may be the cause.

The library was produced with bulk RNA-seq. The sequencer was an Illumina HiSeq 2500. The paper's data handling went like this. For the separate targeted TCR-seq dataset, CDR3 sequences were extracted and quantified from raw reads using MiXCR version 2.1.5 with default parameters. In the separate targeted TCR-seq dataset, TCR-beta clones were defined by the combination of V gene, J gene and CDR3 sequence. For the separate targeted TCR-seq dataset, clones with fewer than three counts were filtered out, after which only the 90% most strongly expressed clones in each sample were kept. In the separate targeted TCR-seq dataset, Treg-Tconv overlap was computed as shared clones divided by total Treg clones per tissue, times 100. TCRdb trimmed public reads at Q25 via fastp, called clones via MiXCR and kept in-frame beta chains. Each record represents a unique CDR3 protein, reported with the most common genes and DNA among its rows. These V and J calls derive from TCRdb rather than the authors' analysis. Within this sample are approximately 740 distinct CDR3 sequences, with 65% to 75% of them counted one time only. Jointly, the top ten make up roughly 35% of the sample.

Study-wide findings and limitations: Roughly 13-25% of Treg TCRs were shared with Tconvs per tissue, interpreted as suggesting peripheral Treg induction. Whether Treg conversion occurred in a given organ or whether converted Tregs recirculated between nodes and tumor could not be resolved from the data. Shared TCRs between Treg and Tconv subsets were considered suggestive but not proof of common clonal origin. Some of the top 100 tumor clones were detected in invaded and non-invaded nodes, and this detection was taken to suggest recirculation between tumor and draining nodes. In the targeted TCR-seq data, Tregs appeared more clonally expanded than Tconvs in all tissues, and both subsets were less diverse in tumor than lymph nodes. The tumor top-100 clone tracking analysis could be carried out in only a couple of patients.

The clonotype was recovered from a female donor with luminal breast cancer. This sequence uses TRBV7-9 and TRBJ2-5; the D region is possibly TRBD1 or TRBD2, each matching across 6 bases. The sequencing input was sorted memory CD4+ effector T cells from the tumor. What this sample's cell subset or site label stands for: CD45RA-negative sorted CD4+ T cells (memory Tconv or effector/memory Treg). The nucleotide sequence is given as TGTTCCAGCAAGCAGGGGAGGAAGGAGACCCAGTACTTC. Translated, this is CSSKQGRKETQYF.